Listed below are T cell receptor beta chains from one sample, sequenced in a study of technical replicates of blood from a few donors. Some clones are missing from TCRdb's copy, which holds only in-frame ones; the method was immunoSEQ multiplex PCR. Of fewer than 90,000 clones detected, about 94% appear once; the ten largest clones hold around 0.25%. Sequenced material: T cells isolated from PBMCs. These receptors were taken from a human donor in good health. The CDR3 runs from the conserved cysteine through the conserved F or W. Each record gives: clone size, V gene, J gene, D gene, CDR3 DNA, CDR3 protein. D genes are given only for firm matches. Expanded clones are given a class, and other clones once, few, many or no size at all.

clone size: -; V gene: TRBV5-1; J gene: TRBJ2-1; D gene: -; CDR3 DNA: TGCGCCAGCAGCTTGCCCCCCCTGAATGAGCAGTTCTTC; CDR3 protein: CASSLPPLNEQFF
clone size: -; V gene: TRBV5-6; J gene: TRBJ2-2; D gene: -; CDR3 DNA: TGTGCCAGCAGCTATCGGGGGTTTCCGAACACCGGGGAGCTGTTTTTT; CDR3 protein: CASSYRGFPNTGELFF
clone size: -; V gene: TRBV4-1; J gene: TRBJ2-7; D gene: -; CDR3 DNA: TGCGCCAGCGGCGGTCCGGGAGCCGACGAGCAGTACTTC; CDR3 protein: CASGGPGADEQYF
clone size: once; V gene: TRBV7-8; J gene: TRBJ1-2; D gene: -; CDR3 DNA: TGTGCCAGCAGCGTATACGGAGCAGATACTAACTATGGCTACACCTTC; CDR3 protein: CASSVYGADTNYGYTF
clone size: -; V gene: TRBV2; J gene: TRBJ1-4; D gene: TRBD1; CDR3 DNA: TGTGCCATCACGGGACAGTCTAATGAAAAACTGTTTTTT; CDR3 protein: CAITGQSNEKLFF
clone size: -; V gene: TRBV4-1; J gene: TRBJ2-3; D gene: TRBD2; CDR3 DNA: TGCGCCAGCAGCCAAGATAGGGCCGGGGGGGCGGTAAGAGATACGCAGTATTTT; CDR3 protein: CASSQDRAGGAVRDTQYF
clone size: -; V gene: TRBV11-2; J gene: TRBJ2-7; D gene: TRBD1; CDR3 DNA: TGTGCCAGCAGCTTAGGTTACGGACAGGGTACCTACGAGCAGTACTTC; CDR3 protein: CASSLGYGQGTYEQYF
clone size: -; V gene: TRBV4-1; J gene: TRBJ2-7; D gene: -; CDR3 DNA: TGCGCCAGCAGCCAAGGCAGGGCAGGGTTCATGGAGCAGTACTTC; CDR3 protein: CASSQGRAGFMEQYF
clone size: -; V gene: TRBV11-3; J gene: TRBJ1-3; D gene: -; CDR3 DNA: TGTGCCAGCAGCCCAGGTACTGGAAACACCATATATTTT; CDR3 protein: CASSPGTGNTIYF
clone size: -; V gene: TRBV21-1; J gene: TRBJ1-1; D gene: -; CDR3 DNA: TGTGCCAGCACTACTGACAGGAAGGCCAACACTGAAGCTTTCTTT; CDR3 protein: CASTTDRKANTEAFF
clone size: -; V gene: TRBV7-8; J gene: TRBJ2-7; D gene: TRBD1; CDR3 DNA: TGTGCCAGCAGCTTAGGAGGGACAGGGATTCCCTACGAGCAGTACTTC; CDR3 protein: CASSLGGTGIPYEQYF
clone size: once; V gene: TRBV4-1; J gene: TRBJ1-2; D gene: TRBD1; CDR3 DNA: TGCGCCAGCAGCTTAGGGGACAGCATGGACTATGGCTACACCTTC; CDR3 protein: CASSLGDSMDYGYTF
clone size: -; V gene: TRBV5-6; J gene: TRBJ2-7; D gene: TRBD1; CDR3 DNA: TGTGCCAGCAGCCCGTGGGACAGAGTTAACTACGAGCAGTACTTC; CDR3 protein: CASSPWDRVNYEQYF
clone size: -; V gene: TRBV5-4; J gene: TRBJ1-5; D gene: -; CDR3 DNA: TGTGCCAGCAGCTTGGCAGGGGATCAGCCCCAGCATTTT; CDR3 protein: CASSLAGDQPQHF
clone size: -; V gene: TRBV2; J gene: TRBJ2-5; D gene: -; CDR3 DNA: TGTGCCAGCAGCCGCAGGGTTAGGGAGACCCAGTACTTC; CDR3 protein: CASSRRVRETQYF
clone size: -; V gene: TRBV19; J gene: TRBJ2-1; D gene: TRBD2; CDR3 DNA: TGTGCCAGTAGTTCGGGACTAGCGGCATACAATGAGCAGTTCTTC; CDR3 protein: CASSSGLAAYNEQFF
clone size: -; V gene: TRBV5-1; J gene: TRBJ1-1; D gene: TRBD1; CDR3 DNA: TGCGCCAGCAGCTTGGGACAGGGGGCGAGGACTGAAGCTTTCTTT; CDR3 protein: CASSLGQGARTEAFF
clone size: -; V gene: TRBV5-1; J gene: TRBJ1-6; D gene: -; CDR3 DNA: TGCGCCAGCACCCCGTCGGGGAGCTCCTATAATTCACCCCTCCACTTT; CDR3 protein: CASTPSGSSYNSPLHF
clone size: once; V gene: TRBV9; J gene: TRBJ1-1; D gene: -; CDR3 DNA: TGTGCCAGCAGCGTAGCCCCGTCCGAGACTGAAGCTTTCTTT; CDR3 protein: CASSVAPSETEAFF
clone size: -; V gene: TRBV6-4; J gene: TRBJ2-3; D gene: -; CDR3 DNA: TGTGCCAAAGGACTTTTGGATACGCAGTATTTT; CDR3 protein: CAKGLLDTQYF
clone size: -; V gene: TRBV19; J gene: TRBJ2-2; D gene: -; CDR3 DNA: TGTGCCAGTAGTATAGGGCAGTTAAACACCGGGGAGCTGTTTTTT; CDR3 protein: CASSIGQLNTGELFF
clone size: -; V gene: TRBV5-5; J gene: TRBJ2-2; D gene: TRBD2; CDR3 DNA: TGTGCCAGCAGCATCACCGGGACTAGCGGGAGGACCGGGGAGCTGTTTTTT; CDR3 protein: CASSITGTSGRTGELFF
clone size: -; V gene: TRBV14; J gene: TRBJ1-1; D gene: TRBD1; CDR3 DNA: TGTGCCAGCAGCCAAGCGACCTCAGGGGGGACCACTGAAGCTTTCTTT; CDR3 protein: CASSQATSGGTTEAFF
clone size: -; V gene: TRBV19; J gene: TRBJ2-7; D gene: TRBD1; CDR3 DNA: TGTGCCAGTAGTGAGACAGGGGTGAACTCCTACGAGCAGTACTTC; CDR3 protein: CASSETGVNSYEQYF
clone size: -; V gene: TRBV5-6; J gene: TRBJ1-5; D gene: -; CDR3 DNA: TGTGCCAGCAGCTTTTCGGGGGAGAGCAATCAGCCCCAGCATTTT; CDR3 protein: CASSFSGESNQPQHF
clone size: -; V gene: TRBV9; J gene: TRBJ2-1; D gene: TRBD2; CDR3 DNA: TGTGCCAGCAGCGTTAGCGGGGGGGTAGCGAATGAGCAGTTCTTC; CDR3 protein: CASSVSGGVANEQFF
clone size: -; V gene: TRBV7-9; J gene: TRBJ1-2; D gene: TRBD1; CDR3 DNA: TGTGCCAGCAGCTTCGACGGACAGGGATATGGCTACACCTTC; CDR3 protein: CASSFDGQGYGYTF
clone size: -; V gene: TRBV11-3; J gene: TRBJ2-1; D gene: TRBD2; CDR3 DNA: TGTGCCAGCAGCACGTCCACGGGAGGTCCCTCCTACAATGAGCAGTTCTTC; CDR3 protein: CASSTSTGGPSYNEQFF
clone size: once; V gene: TRBV5-6; J gene: TRBJ2-7; D gene: TRBD1; CDR3 DNA: TGTGCCAGCAGCGAGCAACAGGGGATACTCTCCTACGAGCAGTACTTC; CDR3 protein: CASSEQQGILSYEQYF
clone size: -; V gene: TRBV7-9; J gene: TRBJ2-2; D gene: TRBD2; CDR3 DNA: TGTGCCAGCAGCGCCATGCGGGGGGCGAACACCGGGGAGCTGTTTTTT; CDR3 protein: CASSAMRGANTGELFF
clone size: -; V gene: TRBV5-6; J gene: TRBJ2-1; D gene: TRBD2; CDR3 DNA: TGTGCCAGCAGCTTTCTTGGGAGGGAGATTGACAATGAGCAGTTCTTC; CDR3 protein: CASSFLGREIDNEQFF
clone size: -; V gene: TRBV2; J gene: TRBJ1-1; D gene: -; CDR3 DNA: TGTGCCAGCAGTGGGCGGCCCCGGAGGGAAAGGGGCCTGGACACTGAAGCTTTCTTT; CDR3 protein: CASSGRPRRERGLDTEAFF
clone size: -; V gene: TRBV13; J gene: TRBJ1-2; D gene: TRBD1; CDR3 DNA: TGTGCCAGCAGCCTTATGGGACAGGGGGCTTTTGGCTACACCTTC; CDR3 protein: CASSLMGQGAFGYTF
clone size: -; V gene: TRBV9; J gene: TRBJ2-2; D gene: TRBD2; CDR3 DNA: TGTGCCAGCACTAGGGCTAGCGGGATCGGGGAGCTGTTTTTT; CDR3 protein: CASTRASGIGELFF
clone size: -; V gene: TRBV18; J gene: TRBJ2-5; D gene: TRBD2; CDR3 DNA: TGTGCCAGCTCACCCACAGCGGGAGGGGAGACCCAGTACTTC; CDR3 protein: CASSPTAGGETQYF
clone size: -; V gene: TRBV7-6; J gene: TRBJ2-5; D gene: -; CDR3 DNA: TGTGCCAGCAGCTTATTTAACCAAGAGACCCAGTACTTC; CDR3 protein: CASSLFNQETQYF
clone size: -; V gene: TRBV11-2; J gene: TRBJ2-4; D gene: TRBD2; CDR3 DNA: TGTGCCAGCAGCCCCACGCCTAGCGGGATCAACATTCAGTACTTC; CDR3 protein: CASSPTPSGINIQYF
clone size: -; V gene: TRBV5-4; J gene: TRBJ2-6; D gene: TRBD1; CDR3 DNA: TGTGCCAGCAGCGAGGGGGCGGCTGGGGCCAACGTCCTGACTTTC; CDR3 protein: CASSEGAAGANVLTF
clone size: -; V gene: TRBV9; J gene: TRBJ1-2; D gene: TRBD1; CDR3 DNA: TGTGCCAGCAGCCTAGAAGACAGGGGCTATGGCTACACCTTC; CDR3 protein: CASSLEDRGYGYTF
clone size: once; V gene: TRBV4-1; J gene: TRBJ2-3; D gene: TRBD2; CDR3 DNA: TGCGCCAGCAGCCCTACTCCCGGACTAGCAATCACAGATACGCAGTATTTT; CDR3 protein: CASSPTPGLAITDTQYF
clone size: -; V gene: TRBV7-6; J gene: TRBJ2-3; D gene: TRBD1; CDR3 DNA: TGTGCCAGCAGCTTAGTAGTCTCGACAGGGGGCACAGATACGCAGTATTTT; CDR3 protein: CASSLVVSTGGTDTQYF
clone size: -; V gene: TRBV7-9; J gene: TRBJ2-1; D gene: TRBD2; CDR3 DNA: TGTGCCAGCAGCCTTAGACTAGCGGGAGGGCTTGTGTTCTTC; CDR3 protein: CASSLRLAGGLVFF
clone size: -; V gene: TRBV9; J gene: TRBJ2-1; D gene: -; CDR3 DNA: TGTGCCAGCAGCGTAGAAGGGGTGGCTTACAATGAGCAGTTCTTC; CDR3 protein: CASSVEGVAYNEQFF
clone size: -; V gene: TRBV6-5; J gene: TRBJ2-3; D gene: TRBD1; CDR3 DNA: TGTGCCAGCAGTTCGGGGACAGGGGGACACACAGATACGCAGTATTTT; CDR3 protein: CASSSGTGGHTDTQYF
clone size: -; V gene: TRBV7-3; J gene: TRBJ2-2; D gene: -; CDR3 DNA: TGTGCCAGCAGCTCTCAGGGGGGCGGGGAGCTGTTTTTT; CDR3 protein: CASSSQGGGELFF
clone size: -; V gene: TRBV25-1; J gene: TRBJ2-2; D gene: TRBD2; CDR3 DNA: TGTGCCAGCAGTGGCCACAGTCCGGGACTAGCAGGCTCCGGGGAGCTGTTTTTT; CDR3 protein: CASSGHSPGLAGSGELFF
clone size: -; V gene: TRBV7-8; J gene: TRBJ2-3; D gene: -; CDR3 DNA: TGTGCCAGCAGCACCTACACAGATACGCAGTATTTT; CDR3 protein: CASSTYTDTQYF
clone size: -; V gene: TRBV2; J gene: TRBJ1-1; D gene: -; CDR3 DNA: TGTGCCAGTAAAGGGGGCACTGAAGCTTTCTTT; CDR3 protein: CASKGGTEAFF